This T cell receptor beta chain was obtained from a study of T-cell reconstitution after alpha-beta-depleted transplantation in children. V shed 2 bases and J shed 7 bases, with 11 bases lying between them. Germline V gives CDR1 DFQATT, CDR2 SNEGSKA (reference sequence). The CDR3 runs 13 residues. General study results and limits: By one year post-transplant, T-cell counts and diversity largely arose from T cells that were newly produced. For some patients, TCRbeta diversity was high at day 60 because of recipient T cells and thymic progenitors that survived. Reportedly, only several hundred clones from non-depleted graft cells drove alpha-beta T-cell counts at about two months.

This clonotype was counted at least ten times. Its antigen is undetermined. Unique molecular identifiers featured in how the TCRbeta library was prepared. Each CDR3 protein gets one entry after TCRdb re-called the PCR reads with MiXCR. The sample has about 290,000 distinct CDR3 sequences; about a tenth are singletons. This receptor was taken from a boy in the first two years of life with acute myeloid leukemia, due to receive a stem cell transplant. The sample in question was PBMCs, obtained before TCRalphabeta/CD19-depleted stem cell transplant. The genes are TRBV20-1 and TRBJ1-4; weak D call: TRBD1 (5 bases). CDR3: CSARQGEGEKLFF. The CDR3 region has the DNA TGCAGTGCTAGACAGGGTGAAGGTGAAAAACTGTTTTTT.